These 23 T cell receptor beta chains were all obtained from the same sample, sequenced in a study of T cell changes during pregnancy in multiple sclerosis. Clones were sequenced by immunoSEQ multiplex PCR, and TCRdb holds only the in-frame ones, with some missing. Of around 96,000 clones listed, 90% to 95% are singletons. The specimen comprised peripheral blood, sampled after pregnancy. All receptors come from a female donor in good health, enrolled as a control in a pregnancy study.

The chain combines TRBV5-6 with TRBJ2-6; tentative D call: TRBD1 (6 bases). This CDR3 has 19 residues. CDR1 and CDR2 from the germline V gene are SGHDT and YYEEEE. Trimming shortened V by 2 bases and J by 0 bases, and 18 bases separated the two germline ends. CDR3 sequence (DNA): TGTGCCAGCAGCTTCCGAGGGGGAATCTACAGCTCTGGGGCCAACGTCCTGACTTTC. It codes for CASSFRGGIYSSGANVLTF.

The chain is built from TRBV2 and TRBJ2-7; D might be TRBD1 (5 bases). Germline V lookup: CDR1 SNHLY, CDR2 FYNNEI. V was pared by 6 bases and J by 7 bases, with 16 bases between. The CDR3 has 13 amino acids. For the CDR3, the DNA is TGTGCCAGCAGGGAATCCAGGGTCGGTGAGCAGTACTTC. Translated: CASRESRVGEQYF.

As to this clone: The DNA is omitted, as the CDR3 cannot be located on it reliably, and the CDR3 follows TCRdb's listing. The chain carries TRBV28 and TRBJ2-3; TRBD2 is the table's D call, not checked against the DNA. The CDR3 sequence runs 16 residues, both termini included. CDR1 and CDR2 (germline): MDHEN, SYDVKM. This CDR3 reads CASSFGAGTSVDTQYF.

The CDR3 DNA is TGTGCCAGCAGCCTTACCGGGACAGGGGTTATGAATGAGCAGTTCTTC. Translation: CASSLTGTGVMNEQFF. This chain joins TRBV14 and TRBJ2-1; 10 positions agree with TRBD1. Trimming removed 4 bases from V and 7 bases from J; junction bases left unmatched: 10. Germline assignment: CDR1 SGHDN and CDR2 FVKESK. CDR3 size: 16 residues.

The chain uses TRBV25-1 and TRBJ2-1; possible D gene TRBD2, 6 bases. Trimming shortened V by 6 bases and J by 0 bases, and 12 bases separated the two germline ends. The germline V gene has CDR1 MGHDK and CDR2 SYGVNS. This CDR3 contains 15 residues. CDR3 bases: TGTGCCAGCAGGGAGGGCGGGATCTCCTACAATGAGCAGTTCTTC. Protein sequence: CASREGGISYNEQFF. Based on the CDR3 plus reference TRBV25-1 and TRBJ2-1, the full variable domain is EADIYQTPRYLVIGTGKKITLECSQTMGHDKMYWYQQDPGMELHLIHYSYGVNSTEKGDLSSESTVSRIRTEHFPLTLESARPSHTSQYLCASREGGISYNEQFFGPGTRLTVL.

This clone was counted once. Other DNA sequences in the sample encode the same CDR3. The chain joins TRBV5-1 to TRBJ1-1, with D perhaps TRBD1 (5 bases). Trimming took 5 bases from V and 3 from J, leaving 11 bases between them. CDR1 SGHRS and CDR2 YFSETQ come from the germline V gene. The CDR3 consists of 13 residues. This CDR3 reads CASSFQGDTEAFF. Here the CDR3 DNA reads TGCGCCAGCAGTTTCCAGGGTGACACTGAAGCTTTCTTT.

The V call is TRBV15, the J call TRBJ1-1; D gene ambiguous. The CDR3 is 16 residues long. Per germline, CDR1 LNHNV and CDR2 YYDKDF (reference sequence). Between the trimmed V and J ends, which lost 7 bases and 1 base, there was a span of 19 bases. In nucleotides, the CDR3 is TGTGCCACCACCTCGCGGAGAGGTCGCGGGAACACTGAAGCTTTCTTT. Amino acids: CATTSRRGRGNTEAFF. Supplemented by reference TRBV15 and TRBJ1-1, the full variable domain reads DAMVIQNPRYQVTQFGKPVTLSCSQTLNHNVMYWYQQKSSQAPKLLFHYYDKDFNNEADTPDNFQSRRPNTSFCFLDIRSPGLGDTAMYLCATTSRRGRGNTEAFFGQGTRLTVV.

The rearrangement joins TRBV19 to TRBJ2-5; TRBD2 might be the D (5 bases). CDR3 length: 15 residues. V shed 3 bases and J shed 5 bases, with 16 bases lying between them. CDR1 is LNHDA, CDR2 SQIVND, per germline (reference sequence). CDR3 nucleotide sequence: TGTGCCAGTAGTATGACGGATTCGGAGCGGGAGACCCAGTACTTC. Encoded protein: CASSMTDSERETQYF.

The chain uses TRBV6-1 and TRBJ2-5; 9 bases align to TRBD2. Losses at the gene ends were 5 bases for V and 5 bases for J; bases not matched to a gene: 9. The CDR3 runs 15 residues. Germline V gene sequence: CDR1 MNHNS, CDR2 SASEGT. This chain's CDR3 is CASSPLGGRAETQYF. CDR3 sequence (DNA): TGTGCCAGCAGTCCTCTTGGCGGGAGGGCGGAGACCCAGTACTTC.

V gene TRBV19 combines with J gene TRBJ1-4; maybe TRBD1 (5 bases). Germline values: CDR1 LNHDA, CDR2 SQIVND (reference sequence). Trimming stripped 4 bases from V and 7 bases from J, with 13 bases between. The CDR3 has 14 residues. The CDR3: CASSSGAAGEKLFF. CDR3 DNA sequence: TGTGCCAGTAGTAGCGGGGCGGCTGGTGAAAAACTGTTTTTT.

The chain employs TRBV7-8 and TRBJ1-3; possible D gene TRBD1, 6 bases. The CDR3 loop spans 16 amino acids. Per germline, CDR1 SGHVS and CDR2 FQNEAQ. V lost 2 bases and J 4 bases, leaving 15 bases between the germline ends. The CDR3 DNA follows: TGTGCCAGCAGCTTATCCGGGGGGCGCACCGGAAACACCATATATTTT. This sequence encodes CASSLSGGRTGNTIYF.

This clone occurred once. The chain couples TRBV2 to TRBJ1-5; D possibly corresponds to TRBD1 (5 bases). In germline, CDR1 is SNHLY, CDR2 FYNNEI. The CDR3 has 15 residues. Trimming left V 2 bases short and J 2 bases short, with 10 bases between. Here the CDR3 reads CASSEWGRGNQPQHF. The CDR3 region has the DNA TGTGCCAGCAGTGAATGGGGGAGGGGCAATCAGCCCCAGCATTTT. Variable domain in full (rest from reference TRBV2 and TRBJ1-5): EPEVTQTPSHQVTQMGQEVILRCVPISNHLYFYWYRQILGQKVEFLVSFYNNEISEKSEIFDDQFSVERPDGSNFTLKIRSTKLEDSAMYFCASSEWGRGNQPQHFGDGTRLSIL.

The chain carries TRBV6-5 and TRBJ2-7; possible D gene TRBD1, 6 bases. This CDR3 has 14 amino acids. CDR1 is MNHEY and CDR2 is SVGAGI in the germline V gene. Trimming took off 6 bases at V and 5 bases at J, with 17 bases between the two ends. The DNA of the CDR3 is TGTGCCAGCAGGAAAGCCGGGACACCCCACGAGCAGTACTTC. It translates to CASRKAGTPHEQYF.

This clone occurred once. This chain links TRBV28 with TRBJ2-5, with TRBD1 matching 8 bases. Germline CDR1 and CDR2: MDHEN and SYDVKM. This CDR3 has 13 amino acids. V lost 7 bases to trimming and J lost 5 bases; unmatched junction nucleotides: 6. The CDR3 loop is CASNRGWGETQYF. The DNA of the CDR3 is TGTGCCAGCAACAGGGGGTGGGGGGAGACCCAGTACTTC.

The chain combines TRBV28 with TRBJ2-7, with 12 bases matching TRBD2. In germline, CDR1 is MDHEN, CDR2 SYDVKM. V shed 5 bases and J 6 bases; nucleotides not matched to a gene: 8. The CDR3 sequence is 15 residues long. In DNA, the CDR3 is TGTGCCAGCAGTGTCGAAGGACTAGCGGGACCCGAGCAGTACTTC. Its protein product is CASSVEGLAGPEQYF.

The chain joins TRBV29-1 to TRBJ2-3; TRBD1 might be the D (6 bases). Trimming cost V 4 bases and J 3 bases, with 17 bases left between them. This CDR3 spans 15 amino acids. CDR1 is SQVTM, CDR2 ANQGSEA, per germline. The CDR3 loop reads CSVARVGAGTDTQYF. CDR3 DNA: TGCAGCGTTGCTCGGGTGGGGGCAGGGACAGATACGCAGTATTTT.

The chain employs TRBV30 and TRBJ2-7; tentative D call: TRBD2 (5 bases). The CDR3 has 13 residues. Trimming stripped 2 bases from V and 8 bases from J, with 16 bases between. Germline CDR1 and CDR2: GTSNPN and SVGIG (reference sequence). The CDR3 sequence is CAWSKRAPSKQYF. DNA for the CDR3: TGTGCCTGGAGTAAGAGGGCCCCCTCAAAGCAGTACTTC.

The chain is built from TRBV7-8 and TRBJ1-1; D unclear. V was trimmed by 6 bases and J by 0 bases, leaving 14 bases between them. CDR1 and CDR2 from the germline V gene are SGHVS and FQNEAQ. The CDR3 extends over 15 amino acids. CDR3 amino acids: CASSHNTALNTEAFF. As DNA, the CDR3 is TGTGCCAGCAGTCACAATACAGCACTGAACACTGAAGCTTTCTTT.

The CDR3: CASSLPTGQGIETQYF. CDR3 coding DNA: TGTGCCAGCAGTTTACCCACGGGACAGGGGATTGAGACCCAGTACTTC. The J gene is TRBJ2-5, the V gene TRBV28, with 10 positions matching TRBD1. Per the germline V gene, CDR1 is MDHEN and CDR2 is SYDVKM. Trimming took 2 bases from V and 5 from J; bases not matched to a gene: 8. CDR3 size: 16 residues. Full variable domain (outside the CDR3, taken from reference TRBV28 and TRBJ2-5): DVKVTQSSRYLVKRTGEKVFLECVQDMDHENMFWYRQDPGLGLRLIYFSYDVKMKEKGDIPEGYSVSREKKERFSLILESASTNQTSMYLCASSLPTGQGIETQYFGPGTRLLVL.

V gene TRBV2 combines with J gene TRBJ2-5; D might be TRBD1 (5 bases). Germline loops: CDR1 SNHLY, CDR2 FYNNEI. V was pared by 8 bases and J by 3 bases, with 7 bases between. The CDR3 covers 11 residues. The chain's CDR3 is CASLREETQYF. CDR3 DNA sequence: TGTGCCAGCCTCAGGGAAGAGACCCAGTACTTC.

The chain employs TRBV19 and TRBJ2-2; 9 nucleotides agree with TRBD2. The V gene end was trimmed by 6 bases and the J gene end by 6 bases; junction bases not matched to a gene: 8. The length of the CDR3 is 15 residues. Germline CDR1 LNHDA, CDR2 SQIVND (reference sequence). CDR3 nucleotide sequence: TGTGCCAGTAGGGGGCTAGCGGGACCCCCCGGGGAGCTGTTTTTT. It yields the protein CASRGLAGPPGELFF.

CDR3 residues: CASRRGSDYGYTF. The CDR3, as DNA: TGTGCCAGCAGACGGGGATCCGACTATGGCTACACCTTC. The chain recombines TRBV28 with TRBJ1-2; D is undetermined. Trimming cost V 6 bases and J 3 bases, with 11 bases left between them. CDR3 length: 13 residues. Germline V CDR1 and CDR2: MDHEN, SYDVKM.

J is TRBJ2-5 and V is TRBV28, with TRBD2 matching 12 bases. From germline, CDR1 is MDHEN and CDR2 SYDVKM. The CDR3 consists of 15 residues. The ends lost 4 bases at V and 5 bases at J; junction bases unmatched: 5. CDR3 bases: TGTGCCAGCAGTTCTCTAGCGGGAGGGGCTGAGACCCAGTACTTC. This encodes CASSSLAGGAETQYF.